This record covers a single T cell receptor (beta chain). Its matching antigen is unknown. These data originate in a study of CD8 T cells in ankylosing spondylitis. CDR3 size: 15 residues. Trimming removed 6 bases at V and 1 base at J, with 16 bases between. Germline CDR1 reads SEHNR; CDR2 reads FQNEAQ (reference sequence). Study-wide points: A TCR beta motif of several highly homologous variants seemed to mark ankylosing spondylitis blood.

TCRdb recomputed calls from the 5' RACE reads with MiXCR, one row per CDR3 protein. The repertoire holds under 250,000 distinct CDR3 sequences, with more than 5.5% as singletons. V usage is TRBV7-9 and J usage is TRBJ2-7; D perhaps matches TRBD2 (6 bases). This clonotype originated in a male donor with ankylosing spondylitis. Sequencing was done on a sample of blood, either unsorted or a sorted T cell fraction (not recorded which). The CDR3: CASSPGVAVSYEQYF. In nucleotides, the CDR3 is TGTGCCAGCAGTCCCGGGGTAGCGGTGTCCTACGAGCAGTACTTC.